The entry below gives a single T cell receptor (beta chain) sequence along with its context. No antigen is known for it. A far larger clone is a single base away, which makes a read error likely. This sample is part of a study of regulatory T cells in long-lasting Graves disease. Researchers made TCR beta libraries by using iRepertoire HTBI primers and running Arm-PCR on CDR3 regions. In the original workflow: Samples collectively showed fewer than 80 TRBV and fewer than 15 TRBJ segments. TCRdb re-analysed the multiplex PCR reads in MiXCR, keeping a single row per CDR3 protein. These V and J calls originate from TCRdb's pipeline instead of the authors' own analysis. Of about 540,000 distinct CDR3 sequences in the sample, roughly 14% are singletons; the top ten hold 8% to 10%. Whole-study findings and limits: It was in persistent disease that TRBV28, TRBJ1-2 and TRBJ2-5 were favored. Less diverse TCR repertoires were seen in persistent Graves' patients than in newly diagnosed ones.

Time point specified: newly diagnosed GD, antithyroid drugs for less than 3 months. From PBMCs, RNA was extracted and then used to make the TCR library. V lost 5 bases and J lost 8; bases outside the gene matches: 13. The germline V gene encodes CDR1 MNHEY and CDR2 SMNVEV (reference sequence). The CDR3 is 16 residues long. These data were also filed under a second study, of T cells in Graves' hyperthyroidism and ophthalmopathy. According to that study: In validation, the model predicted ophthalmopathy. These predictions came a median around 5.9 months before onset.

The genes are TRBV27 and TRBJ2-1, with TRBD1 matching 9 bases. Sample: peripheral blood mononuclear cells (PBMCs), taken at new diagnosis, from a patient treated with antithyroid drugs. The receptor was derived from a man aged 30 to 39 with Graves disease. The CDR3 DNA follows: TGTGCCAGCAGTGATGCCGGGACAGGGCGTATAGATGAGCAGTTCTTC. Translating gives CASSDAGTGRIDEQFF.